Each of the 27 T cell receptor beta chains below was sequenced from the same sample in a study of CXCR3-negative and CXCR3-positive naive CD8 T cells. The study, taken as a whole, reports: Against CXCR3-negative naive cells, CXCR3-positive naive cells showed more hydrophobic TRB CDR3s.

Antigens for these TCRs are unknown. The authors made the TRB cDNA libraries by 5' RACE using UMI labels. TCRdb reprocessed the 5' RACE reads, with one entry per CDR3 protein and no DNA. Here the sample table reports around 140,000 distinct CDR3 sequences. Sequencing was performed on naive CXCR3+ CD8+ T cells from blood. Indicated subset: CD45RO-CCR7+CD27+CD95- naive CD8+ T cells expressing CXCR3 (TNR3+). These receptors all stem from a human donor in good health. Some clones in this sample may be carry-over from other donors' samples.

The rearrangement uses TRBV19 and TRBJ2-1; without DNA, the TCRdb call of TRBD2 cannot be checked. This CDR3 contains 14 residues. CDR1 and CDR2 from the germline V gene are LNHDA and SQIVND (reference sequence). The CDR3 reads CASSVIAGDNEQFF.

The chain employs TRBV6-2 or TRBV6-3 and TRBJ2-7; with no DNA, the TCRdb D assignment of TRBD1 cannot be verified. The CDR3 covers 13 residues. Per the germline V gene, CDR1 is MNHEY and CDR2 is SVGEGT. CDR3 amino acids: CASSAKTVREQYF.

The genes are TRBV29-1 and TRBJ2-7. This CDR3 spans 12 amino acids. CDR1 is SQVTM, CDR2 ANQGSEA, per germline. This chain's CDR3 is CSAEEGNYEQYF.

The chain uses TRBV29-1 and TRBJ2-5; TCRdb outputs TRBD1, but without DNA this stays unchecked. The CDR3 runs 13 residues. The germline V gene has CDR1 SQVTM and CDR2 ANQGSEA. This chain's CDR3 is CSVTGQVEETQYF. Combining the CDR3 with reference TRBV29-1 and TRBJ2-5 gives the whole variable domain SAVISQKPSRDICQRGTSLTIQCQVDSQVTMMFWYRQQPGQSLTLIATANQGSEATYESGFVIDKFPISRPNLTFSTLTVSNMSPEDSSIYLCSVTGQVEETQYFGPGTRLLVL.

This chain joins TRBV6-5 and TRBJ2-3; TCRdb designates TRBD1, a call that cannot be tested without DNA. This CDR3 has 14 residues. In germline, CDR1 is MNHEY, CDR2 SVGAGI. The CDR3 sequence is CASSLSGRADTQYF.

CDR3 sequence: CSARDPSNTEAFF. The V gene is TRBV20-1, the J gene TRBJ1-1. CDR3 size: 13 residues. Germline CDR1 is DFQATT and CDR2 is SNEGSKA (reference sequence).

The chain combines TRBV4-2 with TRBJ2-5; TCRdb names TRBD2, which stays unverified in the absence of DNA. The germline V gene has CDR1 LGHNA and CDR2 YNFKEQ. The CDR3 is 19 residues long. The CDR3 protein is CASSQRTGTSGGPQETQYF.

V and J are TRBV29-1 and TRBJ1-2; the TCRdb call, TRBD1, lacks DNA for checking. The CDR3 has 14 amino acids. Germline loops: CDR1 SQVTM, CDR2 ANQGSEA. The CDR3 protein is CSVENQGAGYGYTF. The variable domain in full, completed from reference TRBV29-1 and TRBJ1-2, reads SAVISQKPSRDICQRGTSLTIQCQVDSQVTMMFWYRQQPGQSLTLIATANQGSEATYESGFVIDKFPISRPNLTFSTLTVSNMSPEDSSIYLCSVENQGAGYGYTFGSGTRLTVV.

J is TRBJ2-5 and V is TRBV29-1; TCRdb outputs TRBD1, but without DNA this stays unchecked. CDR1 SQVTM and CDR2 ANQGSEA come from the germline V gene. There are 16 residues in the CDR3. CDR3 region: CSVEAPGQGGPETQYF.

The genes are TRBV20-1 and TRBJ2-7; TCRdb's D call of TRBD2 is untestable without DNA. The CDR3 loop spans 14 amino acids. Germline CDR1 reads DFQATT; CDR2 reads SNEGSKA (reference sequence). The chain's CDR3 is CSAYKRERSYEQYF.

The chain uses TRBV9 and TRBJ2-7. Germline V gene data show CDR1 as SGDLS and CDR2 as YYNGEE. This CDR3 is built from 15 residues. This CDR3 is CASSPWPSVNHEQYF.

The chain is built from TRBV11-2 and TRBJ2-7; the TRBD1 assignment by TCRdb is unverifiable without DNA. CDR1 is SGHAT, CDR2 FQNNGV, per germline. This CDR3 has 16 residues. This chain's CDR3 is CASSLEQGAKYYEQYF.

This chain connects TRBV29-1 to TRBJ2-7. CDR1 is SQVTM, CDR2 ANQGSEA, per germline. This CDR3 has 11 residues. CDR3 protein: CSVGRNYEQYF.

The chain carries TRBV6-6 and TRBJ2-1; the TCRdb call, TRBD2, lacks DNA for checking. The CDR3 extends over 17 amino acids. Germline values: CDR1 MNHNY, CDR2 SVGAGI (reference sequence). The CDR3: CASSYSGTSGGVDEQFF.

J is TRBJ2-2 and V is TRBV12-3 or TRBV12-4; TCRdb returns TRBD2, unconfirmable since there is no DNA. The CDR3 has 12 residues. CDR3: CAGLRDPGELFF.

The CDR3 loop reads CSVGELLNYGYTF. The V call is TRBV29-1, the J call TRBJ1-2. Germline loops: CDR1 SQVTM, CDR2 ANQGSEA. CDR3 length equals 13 residues.

V gene TRBV15 combines with J gene TRBJ2-7. CDR3 length equals 14 residues. The germline gives CDR1 LNHNV, CDR2 YYDKDF (reference sequence). The CDR3 region is CATSTRTTPYEQYF.

The chain uses TRBV12-3 or TRBV12-4 and TRBJ2-2; TCRdb names TRBD1, which stays unverified in the absence of DNA. CDR3 length equals 14 residues. This chain's CDR3 is CASSFLLGDGELFF.

This sequence joins TRBV28 and TRBJ2-7; TCRdb's D call, TRBD1, is unchecked because there is no DNA. Germline V CDR1 and CDR2: MDHEN, SYDVKM. CDR3 length equals 13 residues. This CDR3 is CASVGTGGLEQYF.

This sequence joins TRBV7-9 and TRBJ2-3; TCRdb outputs TRBD1, but without DNA this stays unchecked. Germline V lookup: CDR1 SEHNR, CDR2 FQNEAQ (reference sequence). CDR3 length equals 18 residues. The CDR3 spells CASSYIFPRAQGSDTQYF.

The V call is TRBV29-1, the J call TRBJ2-1; TCRdb outputs TRBD1, but without DNA this stays unchecked. CDR1 and CDR2 from the germline V gene are SQVTM and ANQGSEA. There are 13 residues in the CDR3. Here the CDR3 reads CSVDGRGGYEQFF.

The chain has TRBV10-1 and TRBJ1-1. Germline CDR1 and CDR2: WNHNN and SYGVQD (reference sequence). This CDR3 has 12 amino acids. The CDR3 sequence is CASSDRDTEAFF.

CDR3 region: CATSQWDTEAFF. This chain uses TRBV15 with TRBJ1-1. Germline values: CDR1 LNHNV, CDR2 YYDKDF (reference sequence). The CDR3 runs 12 residues.

V gene TRBV14 combines with J gene TRBJ2-7; the D call of TRBD1 rests on TCRdb alone, since no DNA is present to check it. Germline CDR1 SGHDN, CDR2 FVKESK. The length of the CDR3 is 15 residues. The CDR3 reads CASSQGSEWDHEQYF.

The chain employs TRBV27 and TRBJ1-2. This CDR3 contains 14 residues. Germline-derived CDR1 and CDR2 are MNHEY and SMNVEV (reference sequence). This CDR3 reads CASRPTENYYGYTF.

V usage is TRBV28 and J usage is TRBJ1-2; TCRdb's assignment of TRBD1 cannot be checked, as there is no DNA. This CDR3 is built from 14 residues. The germline V gene encodes CDR1 MDHEN and CDR2 SYDVKM. CDR3 amino acids: CASSRRTGVMGYTF.

The chain uses TRBV28 and TRBJ1-5; the D call from TCRdb, TRBD1, cannot be confirmed without DNA. Germline loops: CDR1 MDHEN, CDR2 SYDVKM. CDR3 length equals 14 residues. Here the CDR3 reads CASSLFTGNQPQHF. The complete variable domain, with remaining parts taken from reference TRBV28 and TRBJ1-5, reads DVKVTQSSRYLVKRTGEKVFLECVQDMDHENMFWYRQDPGLGLRLIYFSYDVKMKEKGDIPEGYSVSREKKERFSLILESASTNQTSMYLCASSLFTGNQPQHFGDGTRLSIL.